A selection of T cell receptor beta chains follows, all from one sample in a study of human T cells and chemical hapten exposure. Using its own MiXCR run on the RACE reads, TCRdb lists one record per CDR3 protein. The sample lists under 200,000 distinct CDR3 sequences; more than 25% were seen once. The source was whole blood, collected in connection with sensitization to the hapten diphenylcyclopropenone (DPC). These receptors originate from a woman aged 30 to 39 with alopecia areata. Some clones in this sample may be carry-over from other donors' samples. Both conserved end residues are trimmed from each CDR3. Only part of the rows carry a size: once, few, many, or a class if the clone is expanded.

V gene	J gene	clone size	CDR3 protein
TRBV9	TRBJ1-2	.	ASSSGGERGYT
TRBV7-2	TRBJ1-2	.	ASSLDQGADGYT
TRBV27	TRBJ2-1	few	ASSLIGSHEQF
TRBV29-1	TRBJ1-2	few	SVGLSGVGYT
TRBV7-2	TRBJ2-3	.	ASSPSSGRTDTQY
TRBV2	TRBJ2-7	.	ASSFLASTYEQY
TRBV28	TRBJ2-1	few	ASSLAGGVNEQF
TRBV11-3	TRBJ2-7	once	ASSPKGQGFPYEQY
TRBV7-2	TRBJ1-6	.	ASSLNEGRHRPLH
TRBV7-2	TRBJ1-5	few	ASRQGWDQPQH
TRBV27	TRBJ2-1	few	ASSSHTRTSNEQF
TRBV29-1	TRBJ2-3	.	SVEEKLDGTDTQY
TRBV5-1	TRBJ2-1	.	ASSLPSWEVRKNEQF
TRBV6-2/TRBV6-3	TRBJ1-1	.	ATEQGGLGAF
TRBV6-1	TRBJ1-5	.	ASREGPNQPQH
TRBV11-1	TRBJ2-5	.	ASSPRLAGAQETQY
TRBV28	TRBJ1-3	few	ASSFSSGNTIY
TRBV3-1	TRBJ2-4	many	ASSQTSLTKNIQY
TRBV4-3	TRBJ2-2	few	ASSNRGPSGELF
TRBV15	TRBJ1-1	few	ATSSLTGAAF
TRBV20-1	TRBJ1-6	many	SARVGNTYNSPLH
TRBV12-3/TRBV12-4	TRBJ1-1	.	ASSAFQANTEAF
TRBV29-1	TRBJ1-1	.	SVAPAYMNTEAF
TRBV4-2	TRBJ2-1	.	ASSPLTGRAGNEQF
TRBV20-1	TRBJ2-1	few	SPRDSLVDEQF
TRBV28	TRBJ2-2	.	ASKPTSGRFTGELF
TRBV30	TRBJ1-2	many	AWSVFRGTRPLNYGYT
TRBV29-1	TRBJ2-3	.	SVEDPRGVSSTDTQY
TRBV6-2/TRBV6-3	TRBJ1-1	few	ASRTTGEGRTEAF
TRBV27	TRBJ2-2	few	ASSQTRGGYTGELF
TRBV30	TRBJ1-2	.	AWSPTDLYT
TRBV4-3	TRBJ1-6	.	ASSQELGGTGSPLH
TRBV2	TRBJ1-2	.	ASSSKLGSGVYGYT
TRBV28	TRBJ2-7	.	ASKASGVREQY
TRBV20-1	TRBJ1-1	once	SASSIRHTEAF
TRBV7-6	TRBJ2-2	few	ASSLAGARNTGELF
TRBV6-1	TRBJ2-1	.	ASSEVRGNEQF
TRBV10-3	TRBJ2-2	.	AIRDFLNTGELF
TRBV7-2	TRBJ2-1	.	ASSPRGTGGFEQF
TRBV27	TRBJ2-7	few	ASSFKSGSYEQY
TRBV27	TRBJ1-6	.	ASSLGPGTGSPLH
TRBV28	TRBJ1-2	.	ATNPPGQAISSYT
TRBV6-2/TRBV6-3	TRBJ1-6	.	ASSRDSGYNSPLH
TRBV14	TRBJ1-1	once	ASSRRTGRYTEAF
TRBV29-1	TRBJ2-2	.	SVGHNTGELF